The text below deals with one T cell receptor beta chain. Its antigen is currently unknown. This CDR3 is 11 amino acids long. The V gene's germline CDR1 is SGHKS and CDR2 YYEKEE (reference sequence). Trimming shortened V by 5 bases and J by 4 bases, and 7 bases separated the two germline ends. The sample is drawn from a study of T cell responses to AZD1222 COVID-19 vaccine. Whole-study findings and limits: Spike-spanning, vaccine-associated CD4 TCRs were dominant at 160-218 and 743-854. Most donors were white British, females outnumbered males, and clonal diversity was possibly underestimated. Seropositive AZD1222 recipients at baseline numbered only five to seven.

Generated by immunoSEQ multiplex PCR, the TCRdb table keeps only in-frame clones and is missing some. The data contain roughly 150,000 clones, approximately 90% of them singletons. The sequenced sample was peripheral blood, obtained after recovery from COVID-19. The chain has TRBV5-5 and TRBJ2-7; D unresolved. The TCR comes from an adult who had recovered from COVID-19. The DNA for the CDR3 is TGTGCCAGCAGGTTGAGTTACGAGCAGTACTTC. Amino acid sequence: CASRLSYEQYF.